A single sample gave rise to the 19 T cell receptor beta chains below, sequenced in a study of cytomegalovirus exposure and HLA in healthy donors. PCR amplification relied on 60 Vbeta primers (plus 13 Jbeta primers). Sequenced by immunoSEQ multiplex PCR; TCRdb stores in-frame clones only, minus some. Among 150,000 to 200,000 clones listed, almost 85% were seen once. The sequencing input was PBMCs. These receptors were taken from a woman aged 45-60 years in good health and CMV-seronegative.

The V gene is TRBV4-3, the J gene TRBJ2-1, with 13 bases identical to TRBD2. The CDR3 is 18 amino acids. CDR1 LGHNA and CDR2 YSLEER come from the germline V gene. With V trimmed by 4 bases and J by 7 bases, 13 bases remained unmatched. CDR3 DNA: TGCGCCAGCAGCCCGAACAGACTAGCGGGAGGAATAGGGAATGAGCAGTTCTTC. Its translation: CASSPNRLAGGIGNEQFF.

The rearrangement uses TRBV6-1 and TRBJ2-2; D is undetermined. V lost 10 bases and J lost 5, with 17 bases in between. Germline lookup yields CDR1 MNHNS and CDR2 SASEGT. CDR3 size: 14 residues. CDR3 region: CATLGATWTGELFF. CDR3 DNA sequence: TGTGCCACCCTAGGAGCTACCTGGACCGGGGAGCTGTTTTTT.

This chain links TRBV7-9 with TRBJ1-5; maybe TRBD1 (5 bases). Trimming pared 5 bases from V and 6 bases from J, leaving 14 bases between. The V gene's germline CDR1 is SEHNR and CDR2 FQNEAQ (reference sequence). The CDR3 spans 14 residues. Here the CDR3 DNA reads TGTGCCAGCAGCCCGACGGGGGGAACTCAGCCCCAGCATTTT. Translation gives CASSPTGGTQPQHF.

The rearrangement links TRBV2 to TRBJ2-7; 10 bases align to TRBD2. Germline V gene sequence: CDR1 SNHLY, CDR2 FYNNEI. The CDR3 sequence is 14 residues long. The V and J ends lost 8 bases and 5 bases, in that order; junction bases with no gene match: 9. This CDR3 reads CASLLSGTSDEQYF. Written as DNA, the CDR3 is TGTGCCAGCCTATTATCCGGGACTAGCGACGAGCAGTACTTC.

As regards this clone: The junction does not match germline at one end; this may be a read error. The gene calls are TRBV7-9 and TRBJ1-1; D is ambiguous. This CDR3 spans 12 amino acids. Germline CDR1 reads SEHNR; CDR2 reads FQNEAQ (reference sequence). The CDR3 nucleotides are TGTTCCAGCAGCTTACCGAGGGCTGAAGCTTTCTTT. It specifies CSSSLPRAEAFF.

The chain is built from TRBV7-6 and TRBJ2-1; 13 bases align to TRBD2. The CDR3 is made up of 15 amino acids. V trimming: 5 bases; J trimming: 5 bases; junction bases outside the gene matches: 3. Germline CDR1 is SGHVS and CDR2 is FNYEAQ. The CDR3, as DNA: TGTGCCAGCAGCGTTGGGACTAGCGGGAACAATGAGCAGTTCTTC. Its translation is CASSVGTSGNNEQFF. Full variable domain (outside the CDR3, taken from reference TRBV7-6 and TRBJ2-1): GAGVSQSPRYKVTKRGQDVALRCDPISGHVSLYWYRQALGQGPEFLTYFNYEAQQDKSGLPNDRFSAERPEGSISTLTIQRTEQRDSAMYRCASSVGTSGNNEQFFGPGTRLTVL.

In the case of this clone: A junction end diverges from the germline sequence, so it may reflect a read error. The V and J genes are TRBV30 and TRBJ1-2, with 12 bases identical to TRBD1. This CDR3 has 15 residues. Germline-derived CDR1 and CDR2 are GTSNPN and SVGIG (reference sequence). The CDR3 region has the DNA TGTGTCTGGAGTGCCCCGGGACAGGGGGCTAGGGGCTACACCTTC. Its translation is CVWSAPGQGARGYTF.

The table lists this clone with a few counts. The chain is built from TRBV4-2 and TRBJ2-7; the match to TRBD2 covers 10 bases. V was clipped by 3 bases and J by 0 bases; unmatched bases: 5. Per the germline V gene, CDR1 is LGHNA and CDR2 is YNFKEQ. The length of the CDR3 is 16 residues. CDR3 sequence: CASSQGTSVPSYEQYF. DNA for the CDR3: TGTGCCAGCAGCCAGGGGACTAGCGTTCCCTCCTACGAGCAGTACTTC.

This clone was picked up one time. CDR3 bases: TGTGCCAGCAGTTTAACACGACAGGGAAGGACACCCCTCCACTTT. This sequence encodes CASSLTRQGRTPLHF. The chain combines TRBV28 with TRBJ1-6; 7 positions agree with TRBD1. Germline V CDR1 and CDR2: MDHEN, SYDVKM. This CDR3 is 15 amino acids long. Trimming at V came to 2 bases and at J to 11 bases, leaving 9 bases not matched to a gene. Variable domain in full (rest from reference TRBV28 and TRBJ1-6): DVKVTQSSRYLVKRTGEKVFLECVQDMDHENMFWYRQDPGLGLRLIYFSYDVKMKEKGDIPEGYSVSREKKERFSLILESASTNQTSMYLCASSLTRQGRTPLHFGNGTRLTVT.

This chain links TRBV11-2 with TRBJ2-2; maybe TRBD2 (5 bases). The germline V and J ends were trimmed by 1 base and 6 bases, with 6 bases remaining between them. The CDR3 spans 13 residues. Germline V gene data show CDR1 as SGHAT and CDR2 as FQNNGV. The CDR3 nucleotides are TGTGCCAGCAGCTTAGTACTAGCCGGGGAGCTGTTTTTT. Residues: CASSLVLAGELFF.

J is TRBJ2-2 and V is TRBV28, with 11 bases matching TRBD1. Germline lookup yields CDR1 MDHEN and CDR2 SYDVKM. This CDR3 is 16 amino acids long. V was clipped by 3 bases and J by 6 bases; unmatched bases: 6. The DNA of the CDR3 is TGTGCCAGCAGTTTGATTGGACAGGGGGCTGCCGGGGAGCTGTTTTTT. It yields the protein CASSLIGQGAAGELFF.

This clone showed up just a few times. The DNA of the CDR3 is TGTGCCAGCAGCATGACAGGGAAAGATGGCTACACCTTC. Translating gives CASSMTGKDGYTF. This chain links TRBV5-5 with TRBJ1-2; 7 nucleotides agree with TRBD1. Trimming cost V 4 bases and J 6 bases; bases outside gene matches: 6. Germline V gene data show CDR1 as SGHKS and CDR2 as YYEKEE (reference sequence). This CDR3 is built from 13 residues. The entire variable domain, with the rest obtained from reference TRBV5-5 and TRBJ1-2, is as follows: DAGVTQSPTHLIKTRGQQVTLRCSPISGHKSVSWYQQVLGQGPQFIFQYYEKEERGRGNFPDRFSARQFPNYSSELNVNALLLGDSALYLCASSMTGKDGYTFGSGTRLTVV.

The rearrangement joins TRBV28 to TRBJ2-1, with 11 bases that match TRBD1. The V segment lost 5 bases and the J segment 8 bases; nucleotides outside the gene matches: 11. CDR1 is MDHEN and CDR2 is SYDVKM in the germline V gene. CDR3 length: 16 amino acids. CDR3 sequence reads: CASSPLPGQGVDEQFF. CDR3 in DNA: TGTGCCAGCAGTCCACTTCCGGGACAGGGGGTGGATGAGCAGTTCTTC.

The chain joins TRBV5-8 to TRBJ2-5; D might be TRBD1 (5 bases). Trimming shortened V by 0 bases and J by 8 bases, and 17 bases separated the two germline ends. The germline V gene encodes CDR1 SGHTS and CDR2 YDEGEE. This CDR3 is built from 15 residues. CDR3 sequence: CASSLEGAIRSTQYF. The CDR3 DNA follows: TGTGCCAGCAGCTTGGAAGGGGCAATCCGCAGTACCCAGTACTTC.

V is TRBV18 and J is TRBJ1-2, with 9 bases matching TRBD1. The CDR3 consists of 15 residues. Trimming took 2 bases from V and 7 from J; bases not matched to a gene: 8. Germline lookup yields CDR1 KGHSH and CDR2 LQKENI. CDR3: CASSPIPGQGGGYTF. CDR3 bases: TGTGCCAGCTCACCAATTCCGGGACAGGGAGGTGGCTACACCTTC.

V and J are TRBV4-3 and TRBJ2-2; TRBD2 agrees at 12 bases. The CDR3 spans 17 residues. Germline V CDR1 and CDR2: LGHNA, YSLEER. The J segment lost 2 bases and the V segment lost 3 bases, leaving 4 bases of the junction unmatched. CDR3 in amino acids: CASSHTSGRRNTGELFF. CDR3 in DNA: TGCGCCAGCAGCCATACTAGCGGGAGGAGAAACACCGGGGAGCTGTTTTTT.

The rearrangement links TRBV28 to TRBJ1-1; D not resolved. Per the germline V gene, CDR1 is MDHEN and CDR2 is SYDVKM. The CDR3 has 14 amino acids. Between the trimmed V and J ends, which lost 7 bases and 0 bases, there was a span of 12 bases. Written as DNA, the CDR3 is TGTGCCAGCATAATCGCCCAGATGAACACTGAAGCTTTCTTT. Amino acid sequence: CASIIAQMNTEAFF.

The chain couples TRBV10-3 to TRBJ2-5; D is unclear. Trimming took off 3 bases at V and 7 bases at J, with 12 bases between the two ends. Per the germline V gene, CDR1 is ENHRY and CDR2 is SYGVKD. CDR3 length: 13 residues. The CDR3 is CAISDKEVGTQYF. In DNA, the CDR3 is TGTGCCATCAGTGATAAAGAGGTGGGGACCCAGTACTTC.

This clone was observed a few times. The chain recombines TRBV5-1 with TRBJ2-4; 9 bases line up with TRBD1. In germline, CDR1 is SGHRS, CDR2 YFSETQ. V dropped 4 bases and J dropped 6; count of bases not matched to a gene: 2. The CDR3 is 13 amino acids. In DNA, the CDR3 is TGCGCCAGCAGCCCGGGACAGGGAAACATTCAGTACTTC. Protein: CASSPGQGNIQYF.